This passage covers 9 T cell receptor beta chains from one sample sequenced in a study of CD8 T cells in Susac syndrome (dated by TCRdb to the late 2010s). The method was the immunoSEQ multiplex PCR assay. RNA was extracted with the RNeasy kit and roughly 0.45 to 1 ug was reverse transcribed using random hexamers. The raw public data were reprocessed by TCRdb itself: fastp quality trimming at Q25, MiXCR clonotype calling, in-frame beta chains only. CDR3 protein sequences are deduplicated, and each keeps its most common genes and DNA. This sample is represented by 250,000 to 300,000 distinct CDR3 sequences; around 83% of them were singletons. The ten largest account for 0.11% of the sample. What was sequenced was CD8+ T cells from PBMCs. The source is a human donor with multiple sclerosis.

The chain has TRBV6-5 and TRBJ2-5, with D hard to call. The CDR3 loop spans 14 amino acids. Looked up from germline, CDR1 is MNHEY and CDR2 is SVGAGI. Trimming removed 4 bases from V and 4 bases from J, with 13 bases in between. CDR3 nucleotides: TGTGCCAGCAGTTGGCTTGTGGGGTCAGAGACCCAGTACTTC. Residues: CASSWLVGSETQYF.

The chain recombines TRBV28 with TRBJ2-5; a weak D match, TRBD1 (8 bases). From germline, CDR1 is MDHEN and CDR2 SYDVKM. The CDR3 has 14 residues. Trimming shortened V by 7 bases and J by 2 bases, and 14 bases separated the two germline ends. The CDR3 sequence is CASINRGGQETQYF. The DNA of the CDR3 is TGTGCCAGCATCAACAGGGGGGGACAAGAGACCCAGTACTTC.

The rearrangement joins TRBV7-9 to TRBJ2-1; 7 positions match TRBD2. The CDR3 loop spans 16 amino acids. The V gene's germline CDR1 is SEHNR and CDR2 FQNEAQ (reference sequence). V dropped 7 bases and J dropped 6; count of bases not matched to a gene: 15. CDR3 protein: CASTYVGREFINEQFF. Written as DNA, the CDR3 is TGTGCCAGCACCTACGTGGGGCGGGAGTTCATCAATGAGCAGTTCTTC.

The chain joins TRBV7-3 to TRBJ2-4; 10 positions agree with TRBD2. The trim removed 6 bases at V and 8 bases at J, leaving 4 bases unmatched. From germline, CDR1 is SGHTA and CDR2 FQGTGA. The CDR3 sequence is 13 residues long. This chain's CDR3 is CASSTSGNDIQYF. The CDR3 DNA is TGTGCCAGCAGTACTAGCGGGAATGACATTCAGTACTTC.

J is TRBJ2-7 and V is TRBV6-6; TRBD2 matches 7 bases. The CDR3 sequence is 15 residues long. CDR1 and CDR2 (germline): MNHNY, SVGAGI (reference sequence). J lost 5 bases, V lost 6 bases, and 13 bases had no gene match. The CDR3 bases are TGTGCCAGCAGCCAGGATGGGGAGGGCGGCGACGAGCAGTACTTC. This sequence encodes CASSQDGEGGDEQYF.

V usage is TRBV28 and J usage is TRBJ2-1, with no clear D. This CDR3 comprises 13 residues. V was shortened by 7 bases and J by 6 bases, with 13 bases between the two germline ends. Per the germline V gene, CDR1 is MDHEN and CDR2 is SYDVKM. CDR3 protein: CASTLDLSNEQFF. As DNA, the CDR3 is TGTGCCAGCACCCTGGACCTCAGCAATGAGCAGTTCTTC.

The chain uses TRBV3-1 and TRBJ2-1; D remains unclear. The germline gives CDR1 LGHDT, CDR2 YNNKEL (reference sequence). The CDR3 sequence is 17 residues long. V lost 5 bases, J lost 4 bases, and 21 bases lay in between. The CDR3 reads CASSSFGGRIGYNEQFF. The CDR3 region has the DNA TGTGCCAGCAGCTCCTTTGGTGGGCGTATAGGATACAATGAGCAGTTCTTC.

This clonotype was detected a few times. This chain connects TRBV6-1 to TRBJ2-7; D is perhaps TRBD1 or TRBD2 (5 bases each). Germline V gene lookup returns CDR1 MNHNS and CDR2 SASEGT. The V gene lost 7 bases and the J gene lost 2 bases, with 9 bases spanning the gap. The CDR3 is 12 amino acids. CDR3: CASTGTPYEQYF. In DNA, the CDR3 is TGTGCCAGCACAGGGACCCCCTACGAGCAGTACTTC.

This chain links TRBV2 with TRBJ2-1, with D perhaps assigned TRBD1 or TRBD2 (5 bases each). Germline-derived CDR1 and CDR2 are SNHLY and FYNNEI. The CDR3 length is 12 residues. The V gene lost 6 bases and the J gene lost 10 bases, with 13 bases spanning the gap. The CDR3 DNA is TGTGCCAGCAGGGCCGGGACGGCCGAGCAGTTCTTC. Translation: CASRAGTAEQFF.